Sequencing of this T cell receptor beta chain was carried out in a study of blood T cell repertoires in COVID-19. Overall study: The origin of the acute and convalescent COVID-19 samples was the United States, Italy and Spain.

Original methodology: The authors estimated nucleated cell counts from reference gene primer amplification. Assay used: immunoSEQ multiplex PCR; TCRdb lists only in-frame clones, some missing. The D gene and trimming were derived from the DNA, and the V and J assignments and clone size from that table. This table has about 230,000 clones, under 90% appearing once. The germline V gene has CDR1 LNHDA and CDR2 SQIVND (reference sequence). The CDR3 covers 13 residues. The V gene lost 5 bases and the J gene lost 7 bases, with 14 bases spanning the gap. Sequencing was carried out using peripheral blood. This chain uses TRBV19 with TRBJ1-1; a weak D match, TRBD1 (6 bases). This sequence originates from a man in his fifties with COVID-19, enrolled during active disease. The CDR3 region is CASSGQGKVEAFF. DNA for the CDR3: TGTGCCAGTAGTGGGCAGGGGAAGGTTGAAGCTTTCTTT.